The source of this TCR beta chain is a study of blood T cell repertoires in COVID-19. The table came from immunoSEQ multiplex PCR; TCRdb's copy has only in-frame clones and leaves some out. The sample yields 120,000 or so clones, roughly 90% seen once. The CDR3 has 14 residues. V lost 6 bases and J lost 6; bases outside the gene matches: 8. In germline, CDR1 is SNHLY, CDR2 FYNNEI. Only one count was recorded for this clone. The V gene is TRBV2, the J gene TRBJ2-7; 10 bases fit TRBD2. The sample taken for sequencing was peripheral blood. This receptor was taken from a man aged 45-60 years with acute or convalescent COVID-19. Here the CDR3 reads CASREREGRTEQYF. DNA for the CDR3: TGTGCCAGCAGAGAGCGGGAGGGCCGTACCGAGCAGTACTTC. Variable domain in full (rest from reference TRBV2 and TRBJ2-7): EPEVTQTPSHQVTQMGQEVILRCVPISNHLYFYWYRQILGQKVEFLVSFYNNEISEKSEIFDDQFSVERPDGSNFTLKIRSTKLEDSAMYFCASREREGRTEQYFGPGTRLTVT.